This T cell receptor beta chain is from a study of T cell repertoires in cytomegalovirus infection. Study summary: Indications came from public TCR beta signatures; they pointed to CMV infection and to a matching HLA type.

TCRdb processed the reads anew with MiXCR; each CDR3 protein has one entry. The sample lists approximately 550,000 distinct CDR3 sequences, approximately 17% seen once, with 20% to 30% in the top ten. Between the trimmed V and J ends, which lost 5 bases and 4 bases, there was a span of 8 bases. The CDR3 sequence is 12 residues long. The germline CDR1 and CDR2 sequences are SEHNR and FQNEAQ (reference sequence). At least ten counts were recorded for this clonotype. The sample consisted of CD8+ T cells from PBMCs. This receptor was obtained from a human donor in good health (CMV status not recorded). Some clones in this sample may be carry-over from other donors' samples. The rearrangement links TRBV7-9 to TRBJ1-1, with D unclear. In nucleotides, the CDR3 is TGTGCCAGCAGCCCAGTTGGCACTGAAGCTTTCTTT. Protein product: CASSPVGTEAFF.